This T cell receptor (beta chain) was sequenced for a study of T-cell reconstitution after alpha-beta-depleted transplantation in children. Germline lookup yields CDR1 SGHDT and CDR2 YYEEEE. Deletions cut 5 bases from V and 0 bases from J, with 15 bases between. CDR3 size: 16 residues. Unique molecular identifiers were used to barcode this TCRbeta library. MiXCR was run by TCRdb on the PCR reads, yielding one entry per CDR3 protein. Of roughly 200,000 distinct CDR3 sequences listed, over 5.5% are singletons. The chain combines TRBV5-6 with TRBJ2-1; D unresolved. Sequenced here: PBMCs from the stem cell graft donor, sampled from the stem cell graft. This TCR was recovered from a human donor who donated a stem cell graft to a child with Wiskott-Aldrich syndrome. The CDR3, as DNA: TGTGCCAGCAGTCCGGACCCCAGAAGCTCCTACAATGAGCAGTTCTTC. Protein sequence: CASSPDPRSSYNEQFF.